In its sample, the clone carrying this TCR delta chain was seen a few times. Its antigen is unidentified. This sample was taken from a study of human gamma delta and Vdelta1 T cells. Points from the study as a whole: Reportedly, Delta One T cells were polyclonal and broadly targeted acute myeloid leukemia.

With 2 bases clipped from V and 1 base from J, the junction kept 24 bases outside the gene matches. This CDR3 spans 22 amino acids. Germline CDR1 is TSWWSYY and CDR2 is QGS. TCRdb reanalysed the PCR reads via CATT. The table includes some 13,000 delta-chain clones, 40% to 60% detected once. The V and J genes are TRDV1 and TRDJ1; TRDD2 matches 8 bases. The clonotype comes from a human donor in good health. The sequenced material came from Vdelta1 gamma-delta T cells from blood grown in culture (DOT cells). CDR3 DNA: TGTGCTCTTGGGGAATCCTCTTCGTCCTTCCTAAGGGTAATACCATCCACCGATAAACTCATCTTT. It codes for CALGESSSSFLRVIPSTDKLIF.